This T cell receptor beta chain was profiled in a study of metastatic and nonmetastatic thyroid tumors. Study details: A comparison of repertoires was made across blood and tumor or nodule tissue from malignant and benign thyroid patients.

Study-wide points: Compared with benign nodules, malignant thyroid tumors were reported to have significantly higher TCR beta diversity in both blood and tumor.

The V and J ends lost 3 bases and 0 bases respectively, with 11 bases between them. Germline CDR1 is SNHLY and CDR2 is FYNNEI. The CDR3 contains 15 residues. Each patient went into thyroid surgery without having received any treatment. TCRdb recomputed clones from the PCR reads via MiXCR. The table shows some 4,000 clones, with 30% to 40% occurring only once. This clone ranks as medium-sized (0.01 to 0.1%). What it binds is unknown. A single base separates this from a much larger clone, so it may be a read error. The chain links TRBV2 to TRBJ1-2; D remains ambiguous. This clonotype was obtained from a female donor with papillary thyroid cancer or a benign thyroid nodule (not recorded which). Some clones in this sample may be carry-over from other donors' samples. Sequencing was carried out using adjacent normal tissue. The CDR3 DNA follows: TGTGCCAGCAGTGACGCGCGGGGTACTAACTATGGCTACACCTTC. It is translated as CASSDARGTNYGYTF.